The rows below give T cell receptor beta chains drawn from one sample of a study of blood T cell repertoires in COVID-19. This table comes from immunoSEQ multiplex PCR, and its TCRdb copy is limited to in-frame clones, with some not included. The table lists about 130,000 clones, around 83% of them singletons, with 16% in the top ten. Sequences were obtained from peripheral blood. These receptors originate from a woman between 50 and 59 years old with acute or convalescent COVID-19. Both conserved end residues are part of each CDR3. Fields, in order: CDR3 length, J gene, V gene, clone size, D gene, CDR3 DNA, CDR3 protein. The D gene is left open where the match is weak. Not every row has a clone size; where given, it reads once, few, many or a size class.

CDR3 length: 14; J gene: TRBJ1-5; V gene: TRBV19; clone size: .; D gene: TRBD1; CDR3 DNA: TGTGCCAGTAGTGTCGGGACAGGGGATCAGCCCCAGCATTTT; CDR3 protein: CASSVGTGDQPQHF
CDR3 length: 14; J gene: TRBJ1-4; V gene: TRBV4-2; clone size: .; D gene: .; CDR3 DNA: TGTGCCAGCAGCGGCGGGGCGGCAAATGAAAAACTGTTTTTT; CDR3 protein: CASSGGAANEKLFF
CDR3 length: 16; J gene: TRBJ1-3; V gene: TRBV6-2/TRBV6-3; clone size: once; D gene: .; CDR3 DNA: TGTGCCAGCAGTTACAACGACGGACACCTTGGAAACACCATATATTTT; CDR3 protein: CASSYNDGHLGNTIYF
CDR3 length: 17; J gene: TRBJ1-1; V gene: TRBV21-1; clone size: .; D gene: .; CDR3 DNA: TGTGCCAGCAGCAAAACTTTAGGGGCAGGGAAAGGCACTGAAGCTTTCTTT; CDR3 protein: CASSKTLGAGKGTEAFF
CDR3 length: 14; J gene: TRBJ1-1; V gene: TRBV27; clone size: .; D gene: TRBD1; CDR3 DNA: TGTGCCAGCAGTTCCATACACAGGGGAACTGAAGCTTTCTTT; CDR3 protein: CASSSIHRGTEAFF
CDR3 length: 14; J gene: TRBJ2-3; V gene: TRBV14; clone size: .; D gene: .; CDR3 DNA: TGTGCCAGCAGCCAAATTCAGGGTGCAGATACGCAGTATTTT; CDR3 protein: CASSQIQGADTQYF
CDR3 length: 15; J gene: TRBJ1-4; V gene: TRBV7-8; clone size: few; D gene: TRBD1; CDR3 DNA: TGTGCCAGCAGCTTAGGGACAGGGGAAGGTGAAAAACTGTTTTTT; CDR3 protein: CASSLGTGEGEKLFF
CDR3 length: 15; J gene: TRBJ1-4; V gene: TRBV19; clone size: .; D gene: .; CDR3 DNA: TGTGCCAGTAGTATAGGGACAGCGGTAAATGAAAAACTGTTTTTT; CDR3 protein: CASSIGTAVNEKLFF
CDR3 length: 14; J gene: TRBJ2-1; V gene: TRBV2; clone size: .; D gene: TRBD1; CDR3 DNA: TGTGCCAGCAGTGAGGGCAGGGGGTACAGTGAGCAGTTCTTC; CDR3 protein: CASSEGRGYSEQFF
CDR3 length: 16; J gene: TRBJ1-3; V gene: TRBV4-1; clone size: .; D gene: TRBD1; CDR3 DNA: TGCGCCAGCAGCCAAGAGGGCAGGGGGTATGGAAACACCATATATTTT; CDR3 protein: CASSQEGRGYGNTIYF
CDR3 length: 17; J gene: TRBJ2-7; V gene: TRBV6-1; clone size: .; D gene: .; CDR3 DNA: TGTGCCAGCAGTGACCGCCCCTGGGGCATGACGATCTACGAGCAGTACTTC; CDR3 protein: CASSDRPWGMTIYEQYF
CDR3 length: 12; J gene: TRBJ2-2; V gene: TRBV9; clone size: .; D gene: .; CDR3 DNA: TGTGCCAGCAGCCCGGACAGCGGGGAGCTGTTTTTT; CDR3 protein: CASSPDSGELFF
CDR3 length: 13; J gene: TRBJ1-1; V gene: TRBV19; clone size: once; D gene: .; CDR3 DNA: TGTGCCAGTATGGGCAGTTCTTCCACTGAAGCTTTCTTT; CDR3 protein: CASMGSSSTEAFF
CDR3 length: 15; J gene: TRBJ2-2; V gene: TRBV18; clone size: .; D gene: TRBD1; CDR3 DNA: TGTGCCAGCTCCCGAGGGACAGCGAACACCGGGGAGCTGTTTTTT; CDR3 protein: CASSRGTANTGELFF
CDR3 length: 15; J gene: TRBJ1-4; V gene: TRBV5-6; clone size: .; D gene: .; CDR3 DNA: TGTGCCAGCAGCTTTGCACAGGGCCCTAATGAAAAACTGTTTTTT; CDR3 protein: CASSFAQGPNEKLFF
CDR3 length: 13; J gene: TRBJ2-3; V gene: TRBV10-3; clone size: .; D gene: .; CDR3 DNA: TGTGCCATCAGTGAGTCCAATAGAGATACGCAGTATTTT; CDR3 protein: CAISESNRDTQYF
CDR3 length: 15; J gene: TRBJ1-1; V gene: TRBV18; clone size: .; D gene: .; CDR3 DNA: TGTGCCAGCTCACTGTCCCAGGGTGTCAACACTGAAGCTTTCTTT; CDR3 protein: CASSLSQGVNTEAFF
CDR3 length: 13; J gene: TRBJ1-2; V gene: TRBV4-1; clone size: many; D gene: .; CDR3 DNA: TGCGCCAGCAGCCAAGTCGGGTTACGAGGCTACACCTTC; CDR3 protein: CASSQVGLRGYTF
CDR3 length: 14; J gene: TRBJ1-1; V gene: TRBV19; clone size: .; D gene: TRBD1; CDR3 DNA: TGTGCCAGTAGTACCACGTACAGGGGGACTGAAGCTTTCTTT; CDR3 protein: CASSTTYRGTEAFF
CDR3 length: 14; J gene: TRBJ2-1; V gene: TRBV19; clone size: .; D gene: TRBD2; CDR3 DNA: TGTGCCAGTAGTGCACGGGGGGGACGCAATGAGCAGTTCTTC; CDR3 protein: CASSARGGRNEQFF
CDR3 length: 13; J gene: TRBJ1-2; V gene: TRBV15; clone size: once; D gene: .; CDR3 DNA: TGTGCCACCAGCACCTTCAGCGACTATGGCTACACCTTC; CDR3 protein: CATSTFSDYGYTF
CDR3 length: 16; J gene: TRBJ1-2; V gene: TRBV4-2; clone size: .; D gene: .; CDR3 DNA: TGTGCCAGCAGCCCCCAGACGGGACAAGGCTTCTATGGCTACACCTTC; CDR3 protein: CASSPQTGQGFYGYTF
CDR3 length: 17; J gene: TRBJ2-6; V gene: TRBV9; clone size: .; D gene: TRBD1; CDR3 DNA: TGTGCCAGCAGCCCCATACCGACAGGGACTGGGGCCAACGTCCTGACTTTC; CDR3 protein: CASSPIPTGTGANVLTF
CDR3 length: 14; J gene: TRBJ2-7; V gene: TRBV3-1/TRBV3-2; clone size: .; D gene: .; CDR3 DNA: TGTGCCAGCAGCCAAGTATCAGGTACCTACGAGCAGTACTTC; CDR3 protein: CASSQVSGTYEQYF
CDR3 length: 15; J gene: TRBJ1-6; V gene: TRBV15; clone size: few; D gene: TRBD1; CDR3 DNA: TGTGCCACCAGCAGAAAACAGGGGGCAAATTCACCCCTCCACTTT; CDR3 protein: CATSRKQGANSPLHF
CDR3 length: 15; J gene: TRBJ1-2; V gene: TRBV2; clone size: .; D gene: .; CDR3 DNA: TGTGCCAGCAGTGTGCGGGGGCCCGCGGGCTATGGCTACACCTTC; CDR3 protein: CASSVRGPAGYGYTF
CDR3 length: 14; J gene: TRBJ2-3; V gene: TRBV19; clone size: .; D gene: .; CDR3 DNA: TGTGCCAGTAGTAACCTTCTATTCGAGAATACGCAGTATTTT; CDR3 protein: CASSNLLFENTQYF
CDR3 length: 15; J gene: TRBJ1-2; V gene: TRBV12-5; clone size: few; D gene: TRBD1; CDR3 DNA: TGTGCTAGTGGGGACGCAACAGGGGCGGGCTATGGCTACACCTTC; CDR3 protein: CASGDATGAGYGYTF
CDR3 length: 17; J gene: TRBJ1-6; V gene: TRBV30; clone size: .; D gene: TRBD1; CDR3 DNA: TGTGCCCTACGAGATGTCAGGGGGCTAAACCATAATTCACCCCTCCACTTT; CDR3 protein: CALRDVRGLNHNSPLHF
CDR3 length: 16; J gene: TRBJ1-1; V gene: TRBV30; clone size: few; D gene: .; CDR3 DNA: TGTGCCTGGACCCTTACGAATACAGGGATGAACACTGAAGCTTTCTTT; CDR3 protein: CAWTLTNTGMNTEAFF
CDR3 length: 11; J gene: TRBJ2-2; V gene: TRBV5-1; clone size: .; D gene: .; CDR3 DNA: TGCGCCAGCAGCTCGGCCGGGGAGCTGTTTTTT; CDR3 protein: CASSSAGELFF
CDR3 length: 14; J gene: TRBJ2-7; V gene: TRBV25-1; clone size: .; D gene: TRBD1; CDR3 DNA: TGTGCCAGCAGTGGTACAGGGGGCAGGAACGAGCAGTACTTC; CDR3 protein: CASSGTGGRNEQYF
CDR3 length: 14; J gene: TRBJ1-2; V gene: TRBV14; clone size: .; D gene: .; CDR3 DNA: TGTGCCAGCGCCGGGGGGGTCCCTAACTATGGCTACACCTTC; CDR3 protein: CASAGGVPNYGYTF
CDR3 length: 14; J gene: TRBJ2-1; V gene: TRBV11-1; clone size: .; D gene: .; CDR3 DNA: TGTGCCAGCAGCTTAGGCGCTGTTTACAATGAGCAGTTCTTC; CDR3 protein: CASSLGAVYNEQFF
CDR3 length: 16; J gene: TRBJ2-2; V gene: TRBV11-2; clone size: .; D gene: TRBD1; CDR3 DNA: TGTGCCAGCAGCTTAGCGGGACAGGGGGTATCGGGGGAGCTGTTTTTT; CDR3 protein: CASSLAGQGVSGELFF
CDR3 length: 12; J gene: TRBJ2-1; V gene: TRBV5-8; clone size: .; D gene: .; CDR3 DNA: TGTGCCAGCAACGACTTAGACAATGAGCAGTTCTTC; CDR3 protein: CASNDLDNEQFF
CDR3 length: 17; J gene: TRBJ1-5; V gene: TRBV23-1; clone size: many; D gene: TRBD1; CDR3 DNA: TGCGCCAGCAGTCAAATAGAAGGGGGCGAGCATTATCAGCCCCAGCATTTT; CDR3 protein: CASSQIEGGEHYQPQHF
CDR3 length: 14; J gene: TRBJ1-1; V gene: TRBV7-2; clone size: few; D gene: TRBD1; CDR3 DNA: TGTGCCAGCAGCCCAGGGACAGGGGGCGTAGGTGCTTTCTTT; CDR3 protein: CASSPGTGGVGAFF
CDR3 length: 15; J gene: TRBJ1-5; V gene: TRBV19; clone size: .; D gene: TRBD1; CDR3 DNA: TGTGCCAGTAGTCCGTCGGGACAGGTGAATCAGCCCCAGCATTTT; CDR3 protein: CASSPSGQVNQPQHF
CDR3 length: 12; J gene: TRBJ1-2; V gene: TRBV6-5; clone size: .; D gene: TRBD1; CDR3 DNA: TGTGCCAGCACCCTACAGGGGTATGGCTACACCTTC; CDR3 protein: CASTLQGYGYTF
CDR3 length: 23; J gene: TRBJ1-2; V gene: TRBV5-1; clone size: .; D gene: TRBD1; CDR3 DNA: TGCGCCAGCAGCCCCCTAAGCGGGGACAGGGGGCGAACAGATCTACAGACAAACTATGGCTACACCTTC; CDR3 protein: CASSPLSGDRGRTDLQTNYGYTF
CDR3 length: 19; J gene: TRBJ1-2; V gene: TRBV4-1; clone size: few; D gene: .; CDR3 DNA: TGCGCCAGCAGCCAAGATCCGTTGGGCTCCGGAGGAAATCGCTATGGCTACACCTTC; CDR3 protein: CASSQDPLGSGGNRYGYTF
CDR3 length: 13; J gene: TRBJ1-5; V gene: TRBV28; clone size: once; D gene: .; CDR3 DNA: TGTGCCAGCAGTCAGGATATAAATCAGCCCCAGCATTTT; CDR3 protein: CASSQDINQPQHF
CDR3 length: 17; J gene: TRBJ1-4; V gene: TRBV6-1; clone size: .; D gene: .; CDR3 DNA: TGTGCCAGCAGTGAAGTCAGAGGTGGCTCTTTAGGTGAAAAACTGTTTTTT; CDR3 protein: CASSEVRGGSLGEKLFF
CDR3 length: 15; J gene: TRBJ2-7; V gene: TRBV30; clone size: .; D gene: TRBD1; CDR3 DNA: TGTGCCTGGAGTGGGACTCCGGGACAGGCCTACGAGCAGTACTTC; CDR3 protein: CAWSGTPGQAYEQYF
CDR3 length: 14; J gene: TRBJ2-1; V gene: TRBV11-3; clone size: many; D gene: .; CDR3 DNA: TGTGCCAGCAGCACGGGACTCCAAGGCGATGAGCAGTTCTTC; CDR3 protein: CASSTGLQGDEQFF
CDR3 length: 14; J gene: TRBJ1-3; V gene: TRBV9; clone size: few; D gene: .; CDR3 DNA: TGTGCCAGCAGCCGACAGGCGGTGGAAAACACCATATATTTT; CDR3 protein: CASSRQAVENTIYF